The present T cell receptor beta chain was sequenced within a study of T cell repertoires in aging, cancer and after chemotherapy. Whole-study findings and limits: Compared with age-matched healthy donors, untreated hematological or solid cancer patients showed higher blood TCR clonality. In each cancer cohort, median generation probability increased across chemotherapy, suggesting thymic output rebounded.

This clonotype was seen only a few times. The antigen is not known. Rearranged V-D-J TRB sequences were amplified with a mixed TRB-A/B primer pool. TCRdb re-analysed the multiplex PCR reads in MiXCR, keeping a single row per CDR3 protein. The table shows approximately 11,000 distinct CDR3 sequences, with 25% to 35% occurring only once. Trimming took off 7 bases at V and 0 bases at J, with 21 bases between the two ends. This CDR3 spans 17 amino acids. CDR1 is MNHEY, CDR2 SVGAGI, per germline. TCR beta rearrangements were amplified from peripheral blood genomic DNA. This clonotype was sampled from a human donor in good health. Sequenced material: blood. This chain links TRBV6-5 with TRBJ1-2; possibly TRBD1 for D (6 bases). The CDR3 DNA follows: TGTGCCAGCACCGATCGAACAGGGCTCGGGGCTAACTATGGCTACACCTTC. It yields the protein CASTDRTGLGANYGYTF.